Listed below are T cell receptor beta chains from one sample, sequenced in a study of OX40 agonist ivuxolimab in advanced cancers. Sequencing used immunoSEQ multiplex PCR; TCRdb keeps in-frame clones, though not all of them. This repertoire shows 15,000 to 20,000 clones, about 80% found once; its top ten account for roughly two fifths. The source was CD4+ or CD8+ T cells sorted from blood, collected in a trial of the OX40 agonist ivuxolimab. Receptor source: an adult with an advanced solid tumor such as melanoma, head and neck, liver or kidney cancer. Each CDR3 is given with its conserved first and last residue. D genes are given only for firm matches. For some rows the clone size is stated as once, few or many, or as a class when expanded; others skip it.

j_call d_call v_call clone_size cdr3_nt cdr3_aa
TRBJ1-2 TRBD1 TRBV4-1 medium-sized TGCGCCAGCAGCCAAATGGGACAGGGGGCTTACTATGGCTACACCTTC CASSQMGQGAYYGYTF
TRBJ2-1 TRBD2 TRBV27 NA TGTGCCAGCAGTCATACTAGCGGGGGGTACAATGAGCAGTTCTTC CASSHTSGGYNEQFF
TRBJ2-2 NA TRBV19 NA TGTGCCAGTAGTCCTCCCCGGGCGAACACCGGGGAGCTGTTTTTT CASSPPRANTGELFF
TRBJ2-7 TRBD1 TRBV5-5 NA TGTGCCAGCAGCTGGGACAGGGCGGACGAGCAGTACTTC CASSWDRADEQYF
TRBJ2-5 NA TRBV30 NA TGTGCCTGGAGCGCCTTCGAAGAGACCCAGTACTTC CAWSAFEETQYF
TRBJ1-3 TRBD1 TRBV4-3 NA TGCGCCAGCAGCCAGGGGACAGGGGATGGAAACACCATATATTTT CASSQGTGDGNTIYF
TRBJ2-3 NA TRBV9 once TGTGCCAGCAGCGGGGGAAGGGCCGGGGGCACAGATACGCAGTATTTT CASSGGRAGGTDTQYF
TRBJ2-5 NA TRBV6-1 NA TGTGCCAGCCGACAAATTGGCAGAGAGACCCAGTACTTC CASRQIGRETQYF
TRBJ2-5 TRBD1 TRBV7-9 NA TGTGCCAGCAGCTCGGGACAGCCCGGAGAGACCCAGTACTTC CASSSGQPGETQYF
TRBJ1-5 NA TRBV9 NA TGTGCCAGCGGCGTAGGAGGGGATAGCAATCAGCCCCAGCATTTT CASGVGGDSNQPQHF
TRBJ2-5 NA TRBV2 NA TGTGCCAGCAGGGGAATACAAGAGACCCAGTACTTC CASRGIQETQYF
TRBJ1-1 NA TRBV2 NA TGTGCCAGCAGTGACCCGGGGGGGGCCACTGAAGCTTTCTTT CASSDPGGATEAFF
TRBJ2-5 TRBD2 TRBV5-1 NA TGCGCCAGCAGCCCTAGCGGGGGGGCTTCAGAGACCCAGTACTTC CASSPSGGASETQYF
TRBJ1-2 NA TRBV18 NA TGTGCCAGCTCACGAATATCGGCGACATCCGATGGCTACACCTTC CASSRISATSDGYTF
TRBJ1-4 NA TRBV6-1 NA TGTGCCAGCAGTGATATCCGTCGCGATCCTAATGAAAAACTGTTTTTT CASSDIRRDPNEKLFF
TRBJ2-1 TRBD1 TRBV6-6 NA TGTGCCAGCAGTTACCATGGACAGGGGGCCTACAATGAGCAGTTCTTC CASSYHGQGAYNEQFF
TRBJ2-7 NA TRBV7-9 few TGTGCCAGCAGCTCCGGCGGCGAGCAGTACTTC CASSSGGEQYF
TRBJ1-1 NA TRBV6-6 NA TGTGCCAGCAAAGACCACAGGGTTGTCTTTAAGACTGAAGCTTTCTTT CASKDHRVVFKTEAFF
TRBJ1-2 TRBD1 TRBV29-1 NA TGCAGCGTTGAGACAGGGTTTGGCTACACCTTC CSVETGFGYTF
TRBJ1-5 TRBD1 TRBV7-9 NA TGTGCCAGCAGCCGAGGGGGCGTGGGGCGTCAGCCCCAGCATTTT CASSRGGVGRQPQHF
TRBJ2-5 NA TRBV28 NA TGTGCCAGCAGTTCCGGATTGTCCATGGGGGGAGAGACCCAGTACTTC CASSSGLSMGGETQYF
TRBJ1-3 NA TRBV11-2 NA TGTGCCAGCAGCCCGTCTGGAAACACCATATATTTT CASSPSGNTIYF
TRBJ1-1 NA TRBV6-4 NA TGTGCCAGCAGTGACTCAGGGTTCTCTGAAGCTTTCTTT CASSDSGFSEAFF
TRBJ2-7 NA TRBV7-9 NA TGTGCCAGCAGCTTAAATACATACGAGCAGTACTTC CASSLNTYEQYF
TRBJ1-5 TRBD1 TRBV7-6 NA TGTGCCAGCAGCAAATGGGACAGCCGCAATCAGCCCCAGCATTTT CASSKWDSRNQPQHF
TRBJ1-1 NA TRBV19 few TGTGCCAGTAGTATAGGGGGGGAAGCTTTCTTT CASSIGGEAFF
TRBJ2-2 TRBD1 TRBV2 NA TGTGCCAGCAGTGCGGGACAGATCACCGGGGAGCTGTTTTTT CASSAGQITGELFF
TRBJ1-5 NA TRBV27 NA TGTGCCAGCAGTACCCTCAGCAATCAGCCCCAGCATTTT CASSTLSNQPQHF
TRBJ1-2 NA TRBV7-9 NA TGTGCCAGCAGCTTAGGAGTGAACTATGGCTACACCTTC CASSLGVNYGYTF
TRBJ1-6 NA TRBV6-4 few TGTGCCAGCAGCACGAGCTCCTATAATTCACCCCTCCACTTT CASSTSSYNSPLHF
TRBJ2-1 NA TRBV2 NA TGTGCCAGCAGGGCTTACAATGAGCAGTTCTTC CASRAYNEQFF
TRBJ1-2 NA TRBV9 NA TGTGCCAGCAGCGTGGGGGACGGCCCAAGTGGCTACACCTTC CASSVGDGPSGYTF
TRBJ2-2 TRBD1 TRBV18 NA TGTGCCAGCTCGGAGGGGACAGGGCTCCCTTCCGGGGAGCTGTTTTTT CASSEGTGLPSGELFF
TRBJ2-7 NA TRBV18 NA TGTGCCAGCTCACCAGAGACTAGGGTGGTCTACGAGCAGTACTTC CASSPETRVVYEQYF
TRBJ2-1 TRBD1 TRBV10-3 NA TGTGCCATTACTGGAGGGACAGGGGATCCCAATGAGCAGTTCTTC CAITGGTGDPNEQFF
TRBJ2-1 NA TRBV5-1 NA TGCGCCAGCAGTCTCGGGGGGCCCGGGAATGAGCAGTTCTTC CASSLGGPGNEQFF
TRBJ1-1 NA TRBV6-1 NA TGTGCCAGCAGTGAAGAACTCGTAGTATCAGGTTCTGAAGCTTTCTTT CASSEELVVSGSEAFF
TRBJ1-1 NA TRBV4-2 NA TGTGCCAGCAGCCCGCGTACGGGGAACACTGAAGCTTTCTTT CASSPRTGNTEAFF
TRBJ2-1 NA TRBV6-1 once TGTGCCAGCAGTGAAGAACAGGGTGGATACAATGAGCAGTTCTTC CASSEEQGGYNEQFF
TRBJ2-7 NA TRBV7-2 NA TGTGCCAGCAGCCCCCCGGGCAGCAGCTACTCCTACGAGCAGTACTTC CASSPPGSSYSYEQYF
TRBJ2-7 TRBD1 TRBV10-3 NA TGTGCCACGTTAACAGGGGTTGGCTACGAGCAGTACTTC CATLTGVGYEQYF
TRBJ1-1 NA TRBV29-1 NA TGCAGCGTTGGTGTGACAGTGAACACTGAAGCTTTCTTT CSVGVTVNTEAFF
TRBJ2-1 TRBD2 TRBV2 NA TGTGCCAGCAGTGAAGGCGGGGGGGCCTTCAATGAGCAGTTCTTC CASSEGGGAFNEQFF
TRBJ2-5 TRBD2 TRBV15 NA TGTGCCACCAGCAGAGATAACCGGGGACTAGCGGAGCCCCAAGAGACCCAGTACTTC CATSRDNRGLAEPQETQYF
TRBJ2-7 NA TRBV5-4 NA TGTGCCAGCAGCAACCGGGACTCCCCCGGCGAGCAGTACTTC CASSNRDSPGEQYF
TRBJ2-3 NA TRBV27 NA TGTGCCAGCGGCCTGGGCACAGATACGCAGTATTTT CASGLGTDTQYF
TRBJ1-1 NA TRBV7-6 NA TGTGCCAGCAGCTTAGGTAGGGGGAGCACTGAAGCTTTCTTT CASSLGRGSTEAFF
TRBJ1-4 NA TRBV7-6 NA TGTGCCAGCAGCTTAGTAACAGGAGGGACCCATGAAAAACTGTTTTTT CASSLVTGGTHEKLFF
TRBJ1-2 NA TRBV6-5 NA TGTGCCAGCTACTCTTTAGAGGGAGGAGGGGGCTACACCTTC CASYSLEGGGGYTF
TRBJ2-7 NA TRBV6-1 NA TGTGCCAGCAGTGCATATTCTGGGACATTGCTCTACGAGCAGTACTTC CASSAYSGTLLYEQYF
TRBJ1-6 NA TRBV2 NA TGTGCCAGCAGTGAATTGGATTATTCACCCCTCCACTTT CASSELDYSPLHF
TRBJ2-1 NA TRBV4-2 NA TGTGCCAGCAGCCCGACGGACAGCGGCTACAATGAGCAGTTCTTC CASSPTDSGYNEQFF
TRBJ1-5 NA TRBV4-3 NA TGCGCCAGCAGCCCTACGTGGGGATCCAGGCAGCCCCAGCATTTT CASSPTWGSRQPQHF
TRBJ2-7 NA TRBV5-1 NA TGCGCCAGCAGCCCGGACTCGGCGGGTAGGTACGAGCAGTACTTC CASSPDSAGRYEQYF
TRBJ2-7 TRBD1 TRBV7-9 NA TGTGCCAGCAGCCCACAGGGGGGCGAGCAGTACTTC CASSPQGGEQYF